These 18 T cell receptor beta chains were all obtained from the same sample, sequenced in a study of technical replicates of blood from a handful of donors. Repertoires were generated with immunoSEQ multiplex PCR, while TCRdb's copy carries only in-frame clones and drops some. Among some 56,000 clones listed, 90% to 95% were seen once. Sequencing was performed on PBMCs. The source of these receptors is a human donor in good health. Some clones in this sample may be carry-over from other donors' samples.

This chain links TRBV6-1 with TRBJ2-2; D possibly corresponds to TRBD2 (5 bases). Trimming stripped 6 bases from V and 1 base from J, with 6 bases between. Germline loops: CDR1 MNHNS, CDR2 SASEGT. The CDR3 sequence is 13 residues long. CDR3 in DNA: TGTGCCAGCAGGGGAGTGAACACCGGGGAGCTGTTTTTT. The encoded protein is CASRGVNTGELFF.

The chain combines TRBV10-3 with TRBJ2-7, with TRBD1 matching over 8 bases. J was trimmed by 6 bases and V by 10 bases; bases with no gene match: 8. The length of the CDR3 is 12 residues. In germline, CDR1 is ENHRY, CDR2 SYGVKD. CDR3 in amino acids: CATRTGSGEQYF. In DNA, the CDR3 is TGTGCCACCCGGACAGGGTCTGGCGAGCAGTACTTC.

The genes are TRBV6-6 and TRBJ2-7, with 8 bases matching TRBD2. The CDR3 spans 14 residues. V lost 4 bases and J lost 3; bases outside the gene matches: 5. Germline V gene sequence: CDR1 MNHNY, CDR2 SVGAGI (reference sequence). CDR3 residues: CASSLSSGSYEQYF. CDR3 in DNA: TGTGCCAGCAGTTTGTCCAGCGGGAGCTACGAGCAGTACTTC.

This chain joins TRBV7-9 and TRBJ2-1, with D possibly matching TRBD2 (5 bases). V lost 5 bases and J 6 bases, leaving 11 bases between the germline ends. This CDR3 has 13 residues. CDR1 SEHNR and CDR2 FQNEAQ come from the germline V gene (reference sequence). The CDR3 sequence: CASSQERSNEQFF. DNA of the CDR3: TGTGCCAGCAGCCAAGAGCGGAGCAATGAGCAGTTCTTC.

The chain links TRBV15 to TRBJ2-1; possibly TRBD1 for D (5 bases). Germline assignment: CDR1 LNHNV and CDR2 YYDKDF (reference sequence). The V end was cut by 2 bases, the J end by 0 bases, with 11 bases between. The CDR3 is made up of 16 amino acids. The CDR3 DNA follows: TGTGCCACCAGCAGAACAGGTACTCGCTCCTACAATGAGCAGTTCTTC. It encodes CATSRTGTRSYNEQFF.

The genes are TRBV19 and TRBJ1-2; D might be TRBD1 (6 bases). CDR1 is LNHDA and CDR2 is SQIVND in the germline V gene (reference sequence). Trimming removed 4 bases at V and 3 bases at J, with 12 bases between. CDR3 length: 14 amino acids. For the CDR3, the DNA is TGTGCCAGTAGTACCAAAGGGGGGGACTATGGCTACACCTTC. Translated, it gives CASSTKGGDYGYTF.

The chain carries TRBV25-1 and TRBJ2-1; tentatively, D is TRBD1 (6 bases). The CDR3 is 13 amino acids. The V and J ends lost 9 bases and 3 bases respectively, with 12 bases between them. Looked up from germline, CDR1 is MGHDK and CDR2 is SYGVNS. CDR3 coding DNA: TGTGCCAGTCAGGGGACGATCTACAATGAGCAGTTCTTC. Its protein product is CASQGTIYNEQFF.

This clone was recorded only once. V is TRBV11-2 and J is TRBJ2-1; TRBD2 agrees at 11 bases. Losses at the gene ends were 4 bases for V and 7 bases for J; bases not matched to a gene: 15. This CDR3 is built from 18 residues. Germline lookup yields CDR1 SGHAT and CDR2 FQNNGV. The CDR3 region is CASSSRTSGSSQRNEQFF. As DNA, the CDR3 is TGTGCCAGCAGCTCCAGGACTAGCGGGTCTTCCCAACGGAATGAGCAGTTCTTC.

V and J are TRBV29-1 and TRBJ1-1; perhaps TRBD1 as D (5 bases). The CDR3 consists of 16 residues. Trimming removed 1 base from V and 5 bases from J, with 20 bases in between. Germline-derived CDR1 and CDR2 are SQVTM and ANQGSEA. The CDR3 is CSVEVRPQDIVTEAFF. The CDR3 DNA reads as TGCAGCGTTGAAGTCCGTCCCCAGGACATAGTAACTGAAGCTTTCTTT.

The gene calls are TRBV7-8 and TRBJ1-2; D is uncertain. The V end was cut by 1 base, the J end by 7 bases, with 22 bases between. The germline gives CDR1 SGHVS, CDR2 FQNEAQ. The CDR3 loop spans 17 amino acids. The CDR3: CASSLGGGLDRVGGYTF. The DNA for the CDR3 is TGTGCCAGCAGCTTAGGAGGAGGGTTGGATAGAGTCGGTGGCTACACCTTC. Filled out from reference TRBV7-8 and TRBJ1-2, the complete variable domain reads GAGVSQSPRYKVAKRGQDVALRCDPISGHVSLFWYQQALGQGPEFLTYFQNEAQLDKSGLPSDRFFAERPEGSVSTLKIQRTQQEDSAVYLCASSLGGGLDRVGGYTFGSGTRLTVV.

The chain links TRBV29-1 to TRBJ1-1, with 7 bases aligning to TRBD1. Trimming removed 7 bases from V and 3 bases from J; junction bases left unmatched: 2. The CDR3 spans 11 residues. Per germline, CDR1 SQVTM and CDR2 ANQGSEA. The CDR3 DNA sequence: TGCAGCGGTACAGGGGACACTGAAGCTTTCTTT. Translated: CSGTGDTEAFF.

The V call is TRBV5-6, the J call TRBJ1-1; a weak D match, TRBD1 (6 bases). The CDR3 is 16 residues long. V lost 3 bases and J lost 2, with 17 bases in between. Germline V gene lookup returns CDR1 SGHDT and CDR2 YYEEEE. CDR3: CASSWGGLRVNTEAFF. In DNA form, the CDR3 reads TGTGCCAGCAGCTGGGGGGGGCTCCGGGTCAACACTGAAGCTTTCTTT.

The chain recombines TRBV4-1 with TRBJ2-6, with TRBD2 matching over 7 bases. CDR3 length: 16 amino acids. J gave up 3 bases and V 1 base, and 3 bases lay outside the gene matches. Germline lookup yields CDR1 MGHRA and CDR2 YSYEKL. The CDR3 loop is CASSQGLARGANVLTF. CDR3 in DNA: TGCGCCAGCAGCCAAGGACTAGCTCGTGGGGCCAACGTCCTGACTTTC.

This chain links TRBV7-3 with TRBJ2-1; D may be TRBD2 (5 bases). Trimming left V 5 bases short and J 10 bases short, with 24 bases between. Per germline, CDR1 SGHTA and CDR2 FQGTGA. The CDR3 is 16 amino acids. The CDR3 region has the DNA TGTGCCAGCAGCGTCGGAGGAGAGGGTATGGTATGGGAGCAGTTCTTC. Its translation: CASSVGGEGMVWEQFF.

The chain joins TRBV18 to TRBJ1-4; 7 bases fit TRBD1. This CDR3 region has 14 residues. Per the germline V gene, CDR1 is KGHSH and CDR2 is LQKENI. V gave up 3 bases and J gave up 4 bases; unmatched junction bases: 2. The CDR3 is CASSPGQRNEKLFF. CDR3 DNA: TGTGCCAGCTCACCGGGACAGCGTAATGAAAAACTGTTTTTT. Using reference TRBV18 and TRBJ1-4 for the parts outside the CDR3, the full variable domain is NAGVMQNPRHLVRRRGQEARLRCSPMKGHSHVYWYRQLPEEGLKFMVYLQKENIIDESGMPKERFSAEFPKEGPSILRIQQVVRGDSAAYFCASSPGQRNEKLFFGSGTQLSVL.

CDR3: CASSQRPGSEAFF. CDR3 nucleotide sequence: TGCGCCAGCAGCCAAAGACCGGGATCGGAAGCTTTCTTT. The chain combines TRBV4-1 with TRBJ1-1; D is uncertain. The CDR3 has 13 amino acids. V was cut by 2 bases and J by 8 bases, with 12 bases left in between. The germline gives CDR1 MGHRA, CDR2 YSYEKL.

V is TRBV30 and J is TRBJ2-2, with D possibly matching TRBD2 (5 bases). CDR3 length equals 15 residues. Per germline, CDR1 GTSNPN and CDR2 SVGIG (reference sequence). The V gene lost 1 base and the J gene lost 7 bases, with 16 bases spanning the gap. The CDR3 nucleotides read TGTGCCTGGAGTGCGCCACGGGGTACACTCGGGGAGCTGTTTTTT. Translated: CAWSAPRGTLGELFF.

This rearrangement joins TRBV7-7 to TRBJ2-1; 8 bases are a match to TRBD1. The germline V gene encodes CDR1 SSHAT and CDR2 FNYEAQ (reference sequence). The CDR3 spans 15 residues. The J segment lost 6 bases and the V segment lost 1 base, leaving 5 bases of the junction unmatched. CDR3 sequence (DNA): TGTGCCAGCAGCTTAGGCGGACAGGGCTCCAATGAGCAGTTCTTC. Amino acids: CASSLGGQGSNEQFF. Filled out from reference TRBV7-7 and TRBJ2-1, the complete variable domain reads GAGVSQSPRYKVTKRGQDVTLRCDPISSHATLYWYQQALGQGPEFLTYFNYEAQPDKSGLPSDRFSAERPEGSISTLTIQRTEQRDSAMYRCASSLGGQGSNEQFFGPGTRLTVL.